This T cell receptor beta chain was retrieved from a study of cytotoxic CD8 clonotypes in ibrutinib-treated CLL. Study findings and constraints: Public clonotypes showed up rarely, and on treatment they shrank or held steady. Clonality (at baseline) was higher than in age-matched healthy donors and tracked circulating CD8+ T-cell counts.

As concerns this clone: Its antigen is still unknown. At the DNA level, this CDR3 is encoded by other sequences in the same sample as well.

Produced via immunoSEQ multiplex PCR; TCRdb's table is partial and in-frame only. In the table there are 100,000 to 150,000 clones, 70% to 90% of which are singletons. The receptor's source is a human donor with chronic lymphocytic leukemia. The source was PBMCs, collected after 24 months of ibrutinib treatment.

The CDR3 bases are TGTGCCTGGAGTGTCAGTAGCAATCAGCCCCAGCATTTT. Its protein product is CAWSVSSNQPQHF. V is TRBV30 and J is TRBJ1-5; D ambiguous. Germline loops: CDR1 GTSNPN, CDR2 SVGIG (reference sequence). The CDR3 covers 13 residues. Trimming took off 0 bases at V and 0 bases at J, with 3 bases between the two ends.